The present entry profiles one T cell receptor (beta chain) with its context. Method: immunoSEQ multiplex PCR; TCRdb's copy keeps in-frame clones and lacks some. The sample shows about 130,000 clones, roughly 89% of them seen only once. The CDR3 runs to 16 residues. In germline, CDR1 is SGHVS, CDR2 FNYEAQ. Losses at the gene ends were 0 bases for V and 6 bases for J; bases not matched to a gene: 10. The data stem from a study of cytomegalovirus exposure and HLA in healthy donors. Separate from the approximately 720-subject first cohort, the approximately 130-subject validation cohort was the one that the donors belonged to.

V gene TRBV7-6 combines with J gene TRBJ1-2; 7 positions match TRBD1. Material: PBMCs. This sequence was found in a woman in her late teens or twenties in good health and CMV-seronegative. The CDR3 protein is CASSLAQGQSIDGYTF. The CDR3 nucleotides are TGTGCCAGCAGCTTAGCGCAGGGACAGTCGATTGATGGCTACACCTTC.